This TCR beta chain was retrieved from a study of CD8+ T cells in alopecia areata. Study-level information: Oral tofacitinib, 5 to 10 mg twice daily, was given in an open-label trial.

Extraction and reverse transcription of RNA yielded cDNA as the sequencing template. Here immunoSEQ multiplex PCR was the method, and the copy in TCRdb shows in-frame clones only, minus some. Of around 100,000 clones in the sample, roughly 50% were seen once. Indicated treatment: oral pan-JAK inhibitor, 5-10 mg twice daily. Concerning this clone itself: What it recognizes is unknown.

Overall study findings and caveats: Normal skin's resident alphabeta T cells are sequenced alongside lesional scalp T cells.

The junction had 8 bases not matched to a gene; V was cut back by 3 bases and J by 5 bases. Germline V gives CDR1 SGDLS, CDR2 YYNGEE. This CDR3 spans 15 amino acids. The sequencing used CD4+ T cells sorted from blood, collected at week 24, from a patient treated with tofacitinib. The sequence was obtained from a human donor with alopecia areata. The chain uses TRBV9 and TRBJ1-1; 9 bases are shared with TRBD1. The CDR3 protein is CASSATTGGRTEAFF. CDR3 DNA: TGTGCCAGCAGCGCAACGACAGGGGGACGTACTGAAGCTTTCTTT.